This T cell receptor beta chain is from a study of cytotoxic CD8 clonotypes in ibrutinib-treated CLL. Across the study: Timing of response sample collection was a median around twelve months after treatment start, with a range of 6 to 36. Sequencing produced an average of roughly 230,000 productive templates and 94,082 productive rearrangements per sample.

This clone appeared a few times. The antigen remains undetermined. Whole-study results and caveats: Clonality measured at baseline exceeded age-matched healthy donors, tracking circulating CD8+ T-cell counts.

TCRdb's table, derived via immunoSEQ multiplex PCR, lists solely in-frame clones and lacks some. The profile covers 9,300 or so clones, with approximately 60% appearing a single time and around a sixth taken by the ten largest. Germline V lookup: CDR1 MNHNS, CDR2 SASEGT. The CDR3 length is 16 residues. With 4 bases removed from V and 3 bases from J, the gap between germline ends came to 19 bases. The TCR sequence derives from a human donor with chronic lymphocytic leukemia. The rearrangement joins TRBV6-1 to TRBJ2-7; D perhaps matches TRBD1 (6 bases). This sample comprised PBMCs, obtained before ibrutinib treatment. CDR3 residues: CASSGRPGTTFYEQYF. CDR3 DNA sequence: TGTGCCAGCAGTGGACGCCCCGGGACAACATTCTACGAGCAGTACTTC.